A single sample is the source of the 25 T cell receptor beta chains below, sequenced in a study of regulatory T cells. The PCR used 52 TRBV and 13 TRBJ primers. This table comes from immunoSEQ multiplex PCR, and its TCRdb copy is limited to in-frame clones, with some not included. The data hold 5,000 to 6,500 clones, with 80% to 90% observed a single time. Study outcomes and limitations: In CD3G deficiency, regulatory T cells had lower Shannon diversity than autologous conventional CD4+ and control regulatory cells.

For these receptors, no antigen is known. The source material was CD4+ Tregs sorted from blood. Receptors originate from a person aged 18 to 29 with CD3G deficiency.

The chain employs TRBV5-1 and TRBJ1-2; 12 bases align to TRBD1. In germline, CDR1 is SGHRS, CDR2 YFSETQ. CDR3 length: 15 amino acids. V lost 5 bases, J lost 7 bases, and 9 bases stayed unmatched. The CDR3 region is CASRPGTGGGGGYTF. The CDR3 region has the DNA TGCGCCAGCAGGCCAGGGACAGGGGGCGGCGGTGGCTACACCTTC.

CDR3 residues: CASSPGPFAEQYF. CDR3 DNA: TGTGCCAGCTCACCCGGGCCGTTCGCTGAGCAGTACTTC. This sequence joins TRBV18 and TRBJ2-7; D is unresolved. Trimming shortened V by 3 bases and J by 7 bases, and 13 bases separated the two germline ends. Germline V CDR1 and CDR2: KGHSH, LQKENI. The CDR3 is made up of 13 amino acids.

This chain joins TRBV5-1 and TRBJ2-2, with D perhaps TRBD1 (6 bases). Trimming removed 4 bases at V and 7 bases at J, with 20 bases between. The CDR3 loop spans 16 amino acids. The V gene's germline CDR1 is SGHRS and CDR2 YFSETQ. CDR3 nucleotide sequence: TGCGCCAGCAGCCTGAACCCACAGGGATCCCACGGGGAGCTGTTTTTT. Protein product: CASSLNPQGSHGELFF.

CDR3 in DNA: TGCGCCAGCAGCTTGAGGGACAAGAGGACCGGGGAGCTGTTTTTT. This translates into CASSLRDKRTGELFF. The V and J genes are TRBV5-1 and TRBJ2-2, with a possible D match to TRBD1 (6 bases). Germline CDR1 and CDR2: SGHRS and YFSETQ. This CDR3 contains 15 residues. The V end was cut by 1 base, the J end by 5 bases, with 12 bases between.

This clone has a single count. The rearrangement links TRBV18 to TRBJ1-2; the D is unclear. In germline, CDR1 is KGHSH, CDR2 LQKENI. The V and J ends lost 3 bases and 8 bases respectively, with 19 bases between them. The CDR3 has 15 amino acids. As DNA, the CDR3 is TGTGCCAGCTCACCCGGATTCGAAGGGCTAGGAGGCTACACCTTC. Translation: CASSPGFEGLGGYTF.

V is TRBV9 and J is TRBJ2-1; D is unclear. Trimming stripped 4 bases from V and 12 bases from J, with 17 bases between. CDR1 is SGDLS, CDR2 YYNGEE, per germline. This CDR3 is 13 amino acids long. CDR3 in DNA: TGTGCCAGCAGCACCAGACCCATCGGGTCGCAGTTCTTC. Protein product: CASSTRPIGSQFF. The entire variable domain, with the rest obtained from reference TRBV9 and TRBJ2-1, is as follows: DSGVTQTPKHLITATGQRVTLRCSPRSGDLSVYWYQQSLDQGLQFLIQYYNGEERAKGNILERFSAQQFPDLHSELNLSSLELGDSALYFCASSTRPIGSQFFGPGTRLTVL.

The rearrangement uses TRBV28 and TRBJ1-5; 9 nucleotides line up with TRBD1. The trim removed 5 bases at V and 6 bases at J, leaving 17 bases unmatched. CDR1 is MDHEN and CDR2 is SYDVKM in the germline V gene. The CDR3 is made up of 18 amino acids. Written as DNA, the CDR3 is TGTGCCAGCAGTCCACTAGCCCCGGACAGGGGTTATTTTCAGCCCCAGCATTTT. Its protein product is CASSPLAPDRGYFQPQHF. Variable domain in full (rest from reference TRBV28 and TRBJ1-5): DVKVTQSSRYLVKRTGEKVFLECVQDMDHENMFWYRQDPGLGLRLIYFSYDVKMKEKGDIPEGYSVSREKKERFSLILESASTNQTSMYLCASSPLAPDRGYFQPQHFGDGTRLSIL.

The CDR3 DNA sequence: TGCGCCAGCAGCTCACAGGGACTAGTTGGTAACGAGCAGTACTTC. Translated, it gives CASSSQGLVGNEQYF. The chain links TRBV5-1 to TRBJ2-7; 8 positions agree with TRBD2. The CDR3 covers 15 residues. V lost 3 bases, J lost 5 bases, and 10 bases stayed unmatched. Germline V CDR1 and CDR2: SGHRS, YFSETQ.

This clone was seen a single time. The V call is TRBV28, the J call TRBJ2-3; 10 bases align to TRBD2. The V segment lost 3 bases and the J segment 4 bases; nucleotides outside the gene matches: 10. The length of the CDR3 is 17 residues. CDR1 is MDHEN, CDR2 SYDVKM, per germline. The CDR3: CASSFHASGSRADTQYF. In nucleotides, the CDR3 is TGTGCCAGCAGTTTCCATGCTAGCGGGAGTAGGGCAGATACGCAGTATTTT. Together with reference TRBV28 and TRBJ2-3, the CDR3 gives the full variable domain: DVKVTQSSRYLVKRTGEKVFLECVQDMDHENMFWYRQDPGLGLRLIYFSYDVKMKEKGDIPEGYSVSREKKERFSLILESASTNQTSMYLCASSFHASGSRADTQYFGPGTRLTVL.

This clone occurred once. The chain uses TRBV21-1 and TRBJ2-1; the table's TRBD2 call for D was not verified on the DNA. TRBV21-1 is classified as a pseudogene. This CDR3 contains 17 residues. CDR3 loop: CASRCPTSGGRVEEQFF. The CDR3, as DNA: TGTGCCAGCAGGTGTCCGACTAGCGGGGGGCGCGTGGAAGAGCAGTTCTTC.

The chain employs TRBV28 and TRBJ1-2; 7 bases line up with TRBD1. Per the germline V gene, CDR1 is MDHEN and CDR2 is SYDVKM. The CDR3 is 14 amino acids. Unmatched junction bases numbered 6, after V lost 2 bases and J lost 6 bases. CDR3 amino acids: CASSLPGQAHGYTF. CDR3 in DNA: TGTGCCAGCAGTTTACCTGGACAGGCTCATGGCTACACCTTC.

This chain connects TRBV19 to TRBJ2-3; 9 nucleotides line up with TRBD2. Germline V gene lookup returns CDR1 LNHDA and CDR2 SQIVND (reference sequence). V gave up 4 bases and J gave up 2 bases; unmatched junction bases: 1. The CDR3 extends over 14 amino acids. As DNA, the CDR3 is TGTGCCAGTAGTAGCGGGGGGGCCACAGATACGCAGTATTTT. As protein: CASSSGGATDTQYF.

CDR3 coding DNA: TGTGCCAGTAGTCAAACCGGGACAACATACAATGAGCAGTTCTTC. This translates into CASSQTGTTYNEQFF. The V call is TRBV19, the J call TRBJ2-1, with D maybe TRBD1 (6 bases). Germline CDR1 LNHDA, CDR2 SQIVND (reference sequence). The CDR3 loop spans 15 amino acids. Trimming stripped 5 bases from V and 4 bases from J, with 15 bases between. The full variable domain, with the rest looked up from reference TRBV19 and TRBJ2-1, is DGGITQSPKYLFRKEGQNVTLSCEQNLNHDAMYWYRQDPGQGLRLIYYSQIVNDFQKGDIAEGYSVSREKKESFPLTVTSAQKNPTAFYLCASSQTGTTYNEQFFGPGTRLTVL.

This chain uses TRBV11-2 with TRBJ2-7; 15 bases align to TRBD2. Germline assignment: CDR1 SGHAT and CDR2 FQNNGV. The junction had 9 bases not matched to a gene; V was cut back by 5 bases and J by 7 bases. The CDR3 sequence is 16 residues long. This CDR3 reads CASSPTGLAGGVEQYF. CDR3 nucleotides: TGTGCCAGCAGCCCCACGGGACTAGCGGGAGGAGTGGAGCAGTACTTC.

Notes on this clone: A read error may account for a junction end that differs from germline. The rearrangement joins TRBV6-1 to TRBJ2-4; D is perhaps TRBD2 (6 bases). This CDR3 spans 12 amino acids. Germline assignment: CDR1 MNHNS and CDR2 SASEGT. The CDR3 sequence: CASSEGGGIQYF. The CDR3 bases are TGTGCCAGCAGTGAAGGTGGGGGGATTCAATACTTC.

The genes are TRBV28 and TRBJ2-7; TRBD2 is a possible D gene (6 bases). The V and J ends lost 6 bases and 0 bases respectively, with 18 bases between them. Germline CDR1 and CDR2: MDHEN and SYDVKM. The CDR3 runs to 16 residues. CDR3 bases: TGTGCCAGCAGCTCAGCGGGTTACCCAAGCTCCTACGAGCAGTACTTC. It translates to CASSSAGYPSSYEQYF.

The chain carries TRBV28 and TRBJ2-3; 9 bases agree with TRBD1. CDR1 and CDR2 (germline): MDHEN, SYDVKM. V shed 3 bases and J 5 bases; nucleotides not matched to a gene: 6. There are 15 residues in the CDR3. CDR3 coding DNA: TGTGCCAGCAGTTTTAGGGGACAGGGAGGAGATACGCAGTATTTT. Its protein product is CASSFRGQGGDTQYF.

The V and J genes are TRBV5-1 and TRBJ1-2; D gene ambiguous. The V gene lost 2 bases and the J gene lost 1 base, with 9 bases spanning the gap. The CDR3 has 14 amino acids. The germline V gene encodes CDR1 SGHRS and CDR2 YFSETQ. The CDR3, as DNA: TGCGCCAGCAGCTTCGGGGAGAATAACTATGGCTACACCTTC. As protein: CASSFGENNYGYTF.

V and J are TRBV6-1 and TRBJ1-2, with a possible D match to TRBD1 (5 bases). The germline CDR1 and CDR2 sequences are MNHNS and SASEGT. V lost 2 bases and J lost 4, with 14 bases in between. The CDR3 is 15 amino acids. The CDR3 spells CASSERIETVYGYTF. CDR3 nucleotides: TGTGCCAGCAGTGAAAGGATTGAGACAGTCTATGGCTACACCTTC.

The V gene is TRBV6-1, the J gene TRBJ2-7; D is perhaps TRBD1 (6 bases). This CDR3 has 15 amino acids. V gave up 4 bases and J gave up 0 bases, with 13 bases separating them. Germline V gene sequence: CDR1 MNHNS, CDR2 SASEGT. The CDR3 nucleotides read TGTGCCAGCAGTGCAGTTGACAGGAACTCCTACGAGCAGTACTTC. Protein sequence: CASSAVDRNSYEQYF.

The chain carries TRBV6-1 and TRBJ1-2; D remains unclear. Looked up from germline, CDR1 is MNHNS and CDR2 is SASEGT. This CDR3 is built from 15 residues. With 4 bases removed from V and 0 bases from J, the gap between germline ends came to 12 bases. CDR3 residues: CASSGLGSANYGYTF. For the CDR3, the DNA is TGTGCCAGCAGTGGCCTGGGGTCAGCTAACTATGGCTACACCTTC.

This chain connects TRBV20-1 to TRBJ2-7; 12 positions match TRBD1. This CDR3 comprises 11 residues. The trim removed 5 bases at V and 8 bases at J, leaving 1 base unmatched. CDR1 and CDR2 from the germline V gene are DFQATT and SNEGSKA (reference sequence). The CDR3 DNA follows: TGCAGTGCTTGGGACAGGGGGCAGCAGTACTTC. It translates to CSAWDRGQQYF.

The V and J genes are TRBV5-1 and TRBJ2-5; the match to TRBD2 covers 8 bases. Germline lookup yields CDR1 SGHRS and CDR2 YFSETQ. This CDR3 spans 17 amino acids. The V and J ends lost 1 base and 1 base, in that order; junction bases with no gene match: 9. CDR3 DNA: TGCGCCAGCAGCTTGTTCGGCGCTAGCGGGTTCCAAGAGACCCAGTACTTC. This translates into CASSLFGASGFQETQYF.

The chain couples TRBV28 to TRBJ2-3; no reliable D call. Germline V lookup: CDR1 MDHEN, CDR2 SYDVKM. The CDR3 sequence is 15 residues long. Trimming cost V 6 bases and J 2 bases, with 15 bases left between them. The CDR3 protein is CASSSSDITTDTQYF. CDR3 nucleotides: TGTGCCAGCAGCTCCTCCGACATCACCACAGATACGCAGTATTTT. Together with reference TRBV28 and TRBJ2-3, the CDR3 gives the full variable domain: DVKVTQSSRYLVKRTGEKVFLECVQDMDHENMFWYRQDPGLGLRLIYFSYDVKMKEKGDIPEGYSVSREKKERFSLILESASTNQTSMYLCASSSSDITTDTQYFGPGTRLTVL.

The V gene is TRBV6-4, the J gene TRBJ1-2; 7 nucleotides agree with TRBD1. J gave up 8 bases and V 3 bases, and 6 bases lay outside the gene matches. This CDR3 has 13 residues. Germline CDR1 and CDR2: MRHNA and SNTAGT. CDR3 sequence reads: CASSERTGKGYTF. The CDR3 DNA reads TGTGCCAGCAGTGAACGGACAGGAAAGGGCTACACCTTC.